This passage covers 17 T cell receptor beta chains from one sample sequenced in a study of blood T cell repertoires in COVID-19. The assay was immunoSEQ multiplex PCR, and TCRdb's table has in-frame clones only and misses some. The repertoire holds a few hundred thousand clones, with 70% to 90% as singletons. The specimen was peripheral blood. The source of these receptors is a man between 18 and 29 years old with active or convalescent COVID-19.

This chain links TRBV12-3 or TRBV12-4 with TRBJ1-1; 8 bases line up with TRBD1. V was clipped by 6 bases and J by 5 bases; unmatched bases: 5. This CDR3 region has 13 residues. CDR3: CASRRQGMTEAFF. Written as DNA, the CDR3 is TGTGCCAGCAGGAGACAGGGGATGACTGAAGCTTTCTTT.

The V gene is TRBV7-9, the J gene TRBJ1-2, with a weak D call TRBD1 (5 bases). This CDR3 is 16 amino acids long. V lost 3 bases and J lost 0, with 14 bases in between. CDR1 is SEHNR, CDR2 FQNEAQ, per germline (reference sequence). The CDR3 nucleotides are TGTGCCAGCAGCTTCGACAGTGGGGATCCTAACTATGGCTACACCTTC. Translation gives CASSFDSGDPNYGYTF.

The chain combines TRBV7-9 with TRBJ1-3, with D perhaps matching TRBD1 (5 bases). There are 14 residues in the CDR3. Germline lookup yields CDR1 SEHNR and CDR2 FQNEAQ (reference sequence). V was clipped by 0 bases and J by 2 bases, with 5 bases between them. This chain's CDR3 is CASSLAGAGNTIYF. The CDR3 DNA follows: TGTGCCAGCAGCTTAGCAGGGGCTGGAAACACCATATATTTT.

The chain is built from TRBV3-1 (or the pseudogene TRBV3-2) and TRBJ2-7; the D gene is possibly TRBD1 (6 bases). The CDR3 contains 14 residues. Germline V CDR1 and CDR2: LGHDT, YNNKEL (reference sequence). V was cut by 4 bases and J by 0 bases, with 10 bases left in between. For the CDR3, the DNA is TGTGCCAGCAGCCCTTCGACAGGCTCCTACGAGCAGTACTTC. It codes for CASSPSTGSYEQYF.

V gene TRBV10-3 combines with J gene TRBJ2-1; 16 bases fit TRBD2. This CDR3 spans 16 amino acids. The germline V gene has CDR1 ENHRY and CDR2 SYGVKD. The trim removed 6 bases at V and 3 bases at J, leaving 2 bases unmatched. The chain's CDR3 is CAISGTSGGDYNEQFF. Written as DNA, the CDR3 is TGTGCCATCAGCGGGACTAGCGGGGGGGACTACAATGAGCAGTTCTTC.

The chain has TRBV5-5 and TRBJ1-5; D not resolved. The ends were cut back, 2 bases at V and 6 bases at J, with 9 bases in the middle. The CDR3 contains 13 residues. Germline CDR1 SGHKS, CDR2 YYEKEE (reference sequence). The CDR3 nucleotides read TGTGCCAGCAGCTTCCAGGTCAGTCAGCCCCAGCATTTT. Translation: CASSFQVSQPQHF. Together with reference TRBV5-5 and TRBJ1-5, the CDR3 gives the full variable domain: DAGVTQSPTHLIKTRGQQVTLRCSPISGHKSVSWYQQVLGQGPQFIFQYYEKEERGRGNFPDRFSARQFPNYSSELNVNALLLGDSALYLCASSFQVSQPQHFGDGTRLSIL.

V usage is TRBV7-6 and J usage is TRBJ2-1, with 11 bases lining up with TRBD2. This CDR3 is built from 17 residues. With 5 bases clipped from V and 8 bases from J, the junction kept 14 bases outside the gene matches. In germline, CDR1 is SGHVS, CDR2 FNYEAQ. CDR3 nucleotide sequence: TGTGCCAGCAGCACTCGACTAGCGGGGACGATGTTGCATGAGCAGTTCTTC. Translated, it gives CASSTRLAGTMLHEQFF. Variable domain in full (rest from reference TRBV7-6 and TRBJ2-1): GAGVSQSPRYKVTKRGQDVALRCDPISGHVSLYWYRQALGQGPEFLTYFNYEAQQDKSGLPNDRFSAERPEGSISTLTIQRTEQRDSAMYRCASSTRLAGTMLHEQFFGPGTRLTVL.

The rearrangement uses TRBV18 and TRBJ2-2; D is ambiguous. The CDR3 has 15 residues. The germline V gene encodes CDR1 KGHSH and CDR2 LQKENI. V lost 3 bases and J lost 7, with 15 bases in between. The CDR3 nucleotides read TGTGCCAGCTCACCGAGTAACAGAGCAGGCGGGGAGCTGTTTTTT. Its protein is CASSPSNRAGGELFF.

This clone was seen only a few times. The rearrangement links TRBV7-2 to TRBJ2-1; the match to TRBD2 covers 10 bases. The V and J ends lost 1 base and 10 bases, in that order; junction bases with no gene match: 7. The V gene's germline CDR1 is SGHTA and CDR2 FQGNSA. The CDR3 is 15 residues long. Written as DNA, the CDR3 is TGTGCCAGCAGCTTAGGGTCTAGCGGGGGACTAGAGCAGTTCTTC. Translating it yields CASSLGSSGGLEQFF. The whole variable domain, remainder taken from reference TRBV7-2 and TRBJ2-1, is GAGVSQSPSNKVTEKGKDVELRCDPISGHTALYWYRQSLGQGLEFLIYFQGNSAPDKSGLPSDRFSAERTGGSVSTLTIQRTQQEDSAVYLCASSLGSSGGLEQFFGPGTRLTVL.

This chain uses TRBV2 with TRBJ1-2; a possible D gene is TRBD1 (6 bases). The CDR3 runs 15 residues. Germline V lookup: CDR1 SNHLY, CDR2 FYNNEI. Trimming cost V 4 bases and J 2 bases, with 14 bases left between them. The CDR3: CASSVRDKGNYGYTF. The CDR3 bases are TGTGCCAGCAGTGTCAGGGACAAGGGGAACTATGGCTACACCTTC.

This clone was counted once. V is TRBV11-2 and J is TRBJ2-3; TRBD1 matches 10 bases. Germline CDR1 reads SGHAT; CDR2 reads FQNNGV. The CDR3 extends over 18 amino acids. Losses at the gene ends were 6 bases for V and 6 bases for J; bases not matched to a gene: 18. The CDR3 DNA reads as TGTGCCAGCAGTCGCCGGCCACCCGGGACAGGGGAGTTTGATACGCAGTATTTT. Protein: CASSRRPPGTGEFDTQYF.

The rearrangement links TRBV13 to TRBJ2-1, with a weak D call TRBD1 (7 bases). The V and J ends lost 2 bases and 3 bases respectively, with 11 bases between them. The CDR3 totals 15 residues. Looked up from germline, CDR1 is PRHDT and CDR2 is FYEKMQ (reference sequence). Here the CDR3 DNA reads TGTGCCAGCAGCTTACCCCAGGGGGGCTACAATGAGCAGTTCTTC. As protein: CASSLPQGGYNEQFF.

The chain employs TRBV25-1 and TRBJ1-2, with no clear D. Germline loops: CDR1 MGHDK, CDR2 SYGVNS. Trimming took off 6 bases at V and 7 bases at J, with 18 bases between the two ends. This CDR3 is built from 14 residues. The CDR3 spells CASRETVEAGGYTF. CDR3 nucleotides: TGTGCCAGCAGGGAGACCGTGGAGGCTGGTGGCTACACCTTC.

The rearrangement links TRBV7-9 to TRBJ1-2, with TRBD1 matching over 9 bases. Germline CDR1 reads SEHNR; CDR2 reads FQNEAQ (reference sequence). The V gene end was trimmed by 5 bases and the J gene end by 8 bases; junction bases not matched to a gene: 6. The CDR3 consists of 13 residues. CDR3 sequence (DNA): TGTGCCAGCAGCGAGGGGACAGGGTGGGGCTACACCTTC. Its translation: CASSEGTGWGYTF.

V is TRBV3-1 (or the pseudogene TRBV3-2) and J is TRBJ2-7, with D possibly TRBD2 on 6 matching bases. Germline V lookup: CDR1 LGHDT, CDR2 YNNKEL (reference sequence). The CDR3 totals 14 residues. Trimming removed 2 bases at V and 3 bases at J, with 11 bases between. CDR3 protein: CASSQSGLIYEQYF. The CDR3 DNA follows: TGTGCCAGCAGCCAAAGCGGGCTTATCTACGAGCAGTACTTC.

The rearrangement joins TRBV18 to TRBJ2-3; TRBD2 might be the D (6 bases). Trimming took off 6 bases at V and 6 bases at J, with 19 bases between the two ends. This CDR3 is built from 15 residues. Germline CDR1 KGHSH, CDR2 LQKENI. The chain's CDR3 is CASSPSAGDFDTQYF. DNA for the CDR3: TGTGCCAGCTCGCCGTCAGCGGGCGACTTTGATACGCAGTATTTT.

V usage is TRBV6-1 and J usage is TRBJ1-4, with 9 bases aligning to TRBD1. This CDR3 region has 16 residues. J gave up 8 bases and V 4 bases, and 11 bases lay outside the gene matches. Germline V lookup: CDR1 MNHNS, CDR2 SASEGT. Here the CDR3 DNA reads TGTGCCAGCAGTGCCCCCACTCGGACAGGGGTGGAAAAACTGTTTTTT. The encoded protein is CASSAPTRTGVEKLFF.